In its sample, the clone carrying this TCR beta chain was seen many times. This entry is derived from a study of tumor and adjacent non-tumor tissue in lung cancer. Study in general: Histology: 12 adenocarcinoma, a couple of squamous cell carcinoma, 1 small cell lung cancer.

The CDR3 sequence is 13 residues long. Germline CDR1 is DFQATT and CDR2 is SNEGSKA (reference sequence). The V and J ends lost 5 bases and 7 bases, in that order; junction bases with no gene match: 6. No cell sorting was done before RNA was extracted from the tissue. TCRbeta libraries were built with three rounds of nested PCR, modified from ARM-PCR. TCRdb recomputed calls from the multiplex PCR reads with MiXCR, one row per CDR3 protein. Among just over 200,000 distinct CDR3 sequences listed, 60% to 75% were seen once. The chain has TRBV20-1 and TRBJ1-4; the match to TRBD1 covers 8 bases. This TCR derives from a man aged 60-69 years with non-small cell lung cancer. Material for sequencing was lung tumor tissue. The CDR3, as DNA: TGCAGTGCTCGGACAGGGTCGGGTGAAAAACTGTTTTTT. It encodes CSARTGSGEKLFF.